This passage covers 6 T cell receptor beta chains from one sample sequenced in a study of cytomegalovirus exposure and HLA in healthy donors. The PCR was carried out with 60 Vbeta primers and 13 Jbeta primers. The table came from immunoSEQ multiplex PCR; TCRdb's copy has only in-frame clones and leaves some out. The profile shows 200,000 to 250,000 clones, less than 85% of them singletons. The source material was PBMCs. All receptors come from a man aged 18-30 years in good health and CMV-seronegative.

CDR3 region: CASRERRGFYQPQHF. The CDR3 nucleotides are TGTGCCAGCAGGGAAAGAAGGGGGTTCTATCAGCCCCAGCATTTT. V is TRBV6-1 and J is TRBJ1-5, with a tentative D call TRBD1 (6 bases). This CDR3 has 15 amino acids. Per germline, CDR1 MNHNS and CDR2 SASEGT. V was clipped by 6 bases and J by 5 bases, with 17 bases between them.

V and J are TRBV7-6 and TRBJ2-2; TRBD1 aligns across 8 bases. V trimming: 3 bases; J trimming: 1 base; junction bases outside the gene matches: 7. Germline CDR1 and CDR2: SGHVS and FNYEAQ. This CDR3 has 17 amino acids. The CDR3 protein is CASSFDPGTGNTGELFF. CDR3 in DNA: TGTGCCAGCAGCTTCGACCCCGGGACAGGGAACACCGGGGAGCTGTTTTTT.

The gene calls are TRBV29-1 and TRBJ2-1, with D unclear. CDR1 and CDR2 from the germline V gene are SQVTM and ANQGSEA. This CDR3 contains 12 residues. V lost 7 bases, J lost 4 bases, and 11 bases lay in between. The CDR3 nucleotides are TGCAGCGCTATACTTCGGTACAATGAGCAGTTCTTC. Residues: CSAILRYNEQFF.

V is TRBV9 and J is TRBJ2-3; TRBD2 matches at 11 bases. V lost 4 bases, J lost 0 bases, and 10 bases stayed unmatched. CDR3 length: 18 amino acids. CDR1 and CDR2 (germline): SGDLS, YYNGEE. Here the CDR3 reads CASSPGGTSGPSTDTQYF. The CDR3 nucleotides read TGTGCCAGCAGCCCCGGAGGGACTAGCGGCCCTAGCACAGATACGCAGTATTTT.

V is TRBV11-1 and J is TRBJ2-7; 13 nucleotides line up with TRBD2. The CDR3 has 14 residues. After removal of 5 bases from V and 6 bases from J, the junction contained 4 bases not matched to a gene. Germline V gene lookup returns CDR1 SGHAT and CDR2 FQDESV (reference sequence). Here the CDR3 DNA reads TGTGCCAGCAGCCTCGGACTAGCGGGAGCCGAGCAGTACTTC. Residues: CASSLGLAGAEQYF. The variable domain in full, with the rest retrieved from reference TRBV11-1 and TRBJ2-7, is EAEVAQSPRYKITEKSQAVAFWCDPISGHATLYWYRQILGQGPELLVQFQDESVVDDSQLPKDRFSAERLKGVDSTLKIQPAELGDSAMYLCASSLGLAGAEQYFGPGTRLTVT.

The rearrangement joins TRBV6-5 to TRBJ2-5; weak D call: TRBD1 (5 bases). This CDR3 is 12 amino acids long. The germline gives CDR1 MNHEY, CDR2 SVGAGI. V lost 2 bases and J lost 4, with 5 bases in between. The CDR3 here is CASSYRGETQYF. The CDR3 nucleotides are TGTGCCAGCAGTTACAGGGGAGAGACCCAGTACTTC.